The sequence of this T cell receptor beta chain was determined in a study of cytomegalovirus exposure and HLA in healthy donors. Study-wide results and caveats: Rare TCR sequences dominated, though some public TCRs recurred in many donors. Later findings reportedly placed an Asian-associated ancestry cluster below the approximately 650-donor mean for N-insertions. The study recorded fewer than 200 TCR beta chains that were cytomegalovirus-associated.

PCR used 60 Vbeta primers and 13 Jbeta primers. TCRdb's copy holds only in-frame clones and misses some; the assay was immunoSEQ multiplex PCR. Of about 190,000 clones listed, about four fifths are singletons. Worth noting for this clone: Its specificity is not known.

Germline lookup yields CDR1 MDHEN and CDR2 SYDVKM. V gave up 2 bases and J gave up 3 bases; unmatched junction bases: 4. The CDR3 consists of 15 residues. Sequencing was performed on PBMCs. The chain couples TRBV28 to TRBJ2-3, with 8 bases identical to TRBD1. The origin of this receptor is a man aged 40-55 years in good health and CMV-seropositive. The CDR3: CASSLGDRRTDTQYF. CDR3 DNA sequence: TGTGCCAGCAGTTTAGGGGACAGGAGGACAGATACGCAGTATTTT. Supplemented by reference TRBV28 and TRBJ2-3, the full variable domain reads DVKVTQSSRYLVKRTGEKVFLECVQDMDHENMFWYRQDPGLGLRLIYFSYDVKMKEKGDIPEGYSVSREKKERFSLILESASTNQTSMYLCASSLGDRRTDTQYFGPGTRLTVL.